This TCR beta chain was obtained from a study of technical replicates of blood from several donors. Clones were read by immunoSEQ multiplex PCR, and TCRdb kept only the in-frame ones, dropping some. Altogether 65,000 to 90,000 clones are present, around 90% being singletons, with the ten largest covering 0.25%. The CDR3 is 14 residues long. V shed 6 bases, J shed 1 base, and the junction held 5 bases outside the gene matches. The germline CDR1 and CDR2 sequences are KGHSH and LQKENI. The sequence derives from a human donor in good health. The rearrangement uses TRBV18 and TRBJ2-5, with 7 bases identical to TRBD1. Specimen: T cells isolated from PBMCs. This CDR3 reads CASSPTGIQETQYF. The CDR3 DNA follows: TGTGCCAGCTCGCCGACAGGGATCCAAGAGACCCAGTACTTC.